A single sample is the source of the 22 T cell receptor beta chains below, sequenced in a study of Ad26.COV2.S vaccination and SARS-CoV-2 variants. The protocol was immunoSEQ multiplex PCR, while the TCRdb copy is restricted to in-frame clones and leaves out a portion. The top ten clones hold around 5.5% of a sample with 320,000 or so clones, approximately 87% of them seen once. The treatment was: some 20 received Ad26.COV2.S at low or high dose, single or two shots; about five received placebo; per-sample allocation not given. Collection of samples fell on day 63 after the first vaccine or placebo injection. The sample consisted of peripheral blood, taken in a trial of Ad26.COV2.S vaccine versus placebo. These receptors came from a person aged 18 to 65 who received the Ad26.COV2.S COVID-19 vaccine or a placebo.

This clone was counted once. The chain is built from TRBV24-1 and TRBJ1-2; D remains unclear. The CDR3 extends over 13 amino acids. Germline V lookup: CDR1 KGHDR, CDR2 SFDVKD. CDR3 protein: CSQTAGANYGYTF. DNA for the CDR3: TGTTCCCAGACGGCAGGAGCTAACTATGGCTACACCTTC.

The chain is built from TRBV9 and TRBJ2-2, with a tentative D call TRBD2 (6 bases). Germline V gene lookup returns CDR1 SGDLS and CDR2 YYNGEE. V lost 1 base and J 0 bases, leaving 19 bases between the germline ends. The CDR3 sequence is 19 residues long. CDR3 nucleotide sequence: TGTGCCAGCAGCGTAAACCCCCGGGTGCGGGACTCGAACACCGGGGAGCTGTTTTTT. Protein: CASSVNPRVRDSNTGELFF. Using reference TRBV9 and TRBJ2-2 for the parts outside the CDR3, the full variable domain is DSGVTQTPKHLITATGQRVTLRCSPRSGDLSVYWYQQSLDQGLQFLIQYYNGEERAKGNILERFSAQQFPDLHSELNLSSLELGDSALYFCASSVNPRVRDSNTGELFFGEGSRLTVL.

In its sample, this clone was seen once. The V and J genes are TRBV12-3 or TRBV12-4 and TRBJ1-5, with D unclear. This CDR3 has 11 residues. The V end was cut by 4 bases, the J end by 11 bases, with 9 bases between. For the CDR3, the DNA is TGTGCCAGCAGTTCCCGTCGGGCCCAGCATTTT. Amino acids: CASSSRRAQHF.

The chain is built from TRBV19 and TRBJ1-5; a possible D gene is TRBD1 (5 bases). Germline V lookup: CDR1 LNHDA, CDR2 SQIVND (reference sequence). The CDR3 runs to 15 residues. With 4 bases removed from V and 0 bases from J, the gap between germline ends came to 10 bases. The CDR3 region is CASSSGTVSNQPQHF. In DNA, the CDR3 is TGTGCCAGTAGTAGTGGGACGGTTAGCAATCAGCCCCAGCATTTT. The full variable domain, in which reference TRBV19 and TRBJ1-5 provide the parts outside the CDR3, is DGGITQSPKYLFRKEGQNVTLSCEQNLNHDAMYWYRQDPGQGLRLIYYSQIVNDFQKGDIAEGYSVSREKKESFPLTVTSAQKNPTAFYLCASSSGTVSNQPQHFGDGTRLSIL.

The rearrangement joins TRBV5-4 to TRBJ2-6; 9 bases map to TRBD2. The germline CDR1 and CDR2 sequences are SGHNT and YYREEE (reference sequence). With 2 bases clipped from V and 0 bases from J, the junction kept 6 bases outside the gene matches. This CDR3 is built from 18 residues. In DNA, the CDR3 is TGTGCCAGCAGCTTAGGTCTAGCGGGAAGCTCTGGGGCCAACGTCCTGACTTTC. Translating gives CASSLGLAGSSGANVLTF.

The CDR3 sequence: CASSPRTGGNYGYTF. The CDR3 nucleotides are TGTGCCAGCAGCCCCCGGACAGGGGGCAACTATGGCTACACCTTC. The V and J genes are TRBV7-3 and TRBJ1-2; 11 bases are a match to TRBD1. Germline CDR1 reads SGHTA; CDR2 reads FQGTGA. The CDR3 contains 15 residues. V gave up 5 bases and J gave up 2 bases; unmatched junction bases: 4.

CDR3 in amino acids: CASSQGGEFTGELFF. The CDR3 nucleotides are TGTGCCAGCAGCCAAGGGGGGGAGTTCACCGGGGAGCTGTTTTTT. This sequence joins TRBV4-2 and TRBJ2-2; TRBD2 is a possible D gene (6 bases). CDR1 LGHNA and CDR2 YNFKEQ come from the germline V gene. Trimming stripped 1 base from V and 4 bases from J, with 10 bases between. The CDR3 extends over 15 amino acids.

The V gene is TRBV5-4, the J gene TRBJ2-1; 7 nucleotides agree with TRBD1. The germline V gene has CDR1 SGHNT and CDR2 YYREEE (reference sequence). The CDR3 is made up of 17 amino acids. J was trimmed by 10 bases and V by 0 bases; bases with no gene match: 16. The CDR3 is CASSLGPTGALEGEQFF. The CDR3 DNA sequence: TGTGCCAGCAGCTTGGGCCCCACAGGGGCTTTAGAGGGGGAGCAGTTCTTC. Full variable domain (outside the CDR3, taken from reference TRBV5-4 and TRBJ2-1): ETGVTQSPTHLIKTRGQQVTLRCSSQSGHNTVSWYQQALGQGPQFIFQYYREEENGRGNFPPRFSGLQFPNYSSELNVNALELDDSALYLCASSLGPTGALEGEQFFGPGTRLTVL.

The CDR3 DNA reads as TGTGCCAGTAGTATACCCGGCGGCGGAGACACTGAAGCTTTCTTT. Translating it yields CASSIPGGGDTEAFF. The genes are TRBV19 and TRBJ1-1; D gene ambiguous. From germline, CDR1 is LNHDA and CDR2 SQIVND (reference sequence). The CDR3 is 15 residues long. V was trimmed by 2 bases and J by 3 bases, leaving 13 bases between them.

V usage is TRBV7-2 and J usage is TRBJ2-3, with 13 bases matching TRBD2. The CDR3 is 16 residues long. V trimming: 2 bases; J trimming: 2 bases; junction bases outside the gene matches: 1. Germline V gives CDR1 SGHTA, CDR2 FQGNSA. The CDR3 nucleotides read TGTGCCAGCAGCTTAACTAGCGGGAGGGCCACAGATACGCAGTATTTT. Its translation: CASSLTSGRATDTQYF.

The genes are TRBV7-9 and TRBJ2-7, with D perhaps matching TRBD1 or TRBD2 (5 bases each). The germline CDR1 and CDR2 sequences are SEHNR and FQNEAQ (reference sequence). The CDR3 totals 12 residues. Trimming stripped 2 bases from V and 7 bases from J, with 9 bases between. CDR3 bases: TGTGCCAGCAGCTTACAGAGGGGTGAGCAGTACTTC. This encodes CASSLQRGEQYF.

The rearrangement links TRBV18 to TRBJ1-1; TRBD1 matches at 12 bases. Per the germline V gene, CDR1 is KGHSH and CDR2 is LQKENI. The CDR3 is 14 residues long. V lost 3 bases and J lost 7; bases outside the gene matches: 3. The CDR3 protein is CASSPGTGGFEAFF. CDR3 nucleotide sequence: TGTGCCAGCTCACCCGGGACAGGGGGCTTTGAAGCTTTCTTT.

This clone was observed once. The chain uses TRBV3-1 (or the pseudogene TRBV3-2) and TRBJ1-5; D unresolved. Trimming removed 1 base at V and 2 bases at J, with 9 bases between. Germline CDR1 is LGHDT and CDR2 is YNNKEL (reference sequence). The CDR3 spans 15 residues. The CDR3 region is CASSQGLVGNQPQHF. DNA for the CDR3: TGTGCCAGCAGCCAAGGTCTTGTGGGCAATCAGCCCCAGCATTTT.

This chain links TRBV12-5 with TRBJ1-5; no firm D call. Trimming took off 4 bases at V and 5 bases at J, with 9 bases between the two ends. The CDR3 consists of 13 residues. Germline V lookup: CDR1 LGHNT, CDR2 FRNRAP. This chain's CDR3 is CASGSPGYQPQHF. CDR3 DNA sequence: TGTGCTAGTGGTTCCCCGGGGTATCAGCCCCAGCATTTT.

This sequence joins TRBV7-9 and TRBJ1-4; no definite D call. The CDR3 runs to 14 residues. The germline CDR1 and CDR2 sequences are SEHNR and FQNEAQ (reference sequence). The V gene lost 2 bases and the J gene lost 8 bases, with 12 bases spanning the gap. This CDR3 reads CASSLTDSREKLFF. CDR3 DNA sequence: TGTGCCAGCAGCTTAACCGATTCGCGGGAAAAACTGTTTTTT.

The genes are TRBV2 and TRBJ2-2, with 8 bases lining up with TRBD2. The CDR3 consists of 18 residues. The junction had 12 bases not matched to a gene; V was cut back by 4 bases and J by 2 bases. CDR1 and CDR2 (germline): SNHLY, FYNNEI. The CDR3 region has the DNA TGTGCCAGCAGTGTATTCGGGTCTAGCGGGTCCAACACCGGGGAGCTGTTTTTT. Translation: CASSVFGSSGSNTGELFF.

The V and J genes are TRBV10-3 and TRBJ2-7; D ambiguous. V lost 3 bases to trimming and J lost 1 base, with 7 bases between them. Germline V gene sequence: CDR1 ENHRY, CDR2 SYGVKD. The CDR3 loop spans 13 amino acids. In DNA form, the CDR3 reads TGTGCCATCAGTGATGCTGCATCCTACGAGCAGTACGTC. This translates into CAISDAASYEQYV.

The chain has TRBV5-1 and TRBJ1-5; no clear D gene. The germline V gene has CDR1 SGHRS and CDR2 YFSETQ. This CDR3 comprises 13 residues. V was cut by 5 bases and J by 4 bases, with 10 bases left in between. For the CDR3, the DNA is TGCGCCAGCAGGGGTGAGTTAAATCAGCCCCAGCATTTT. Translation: CASRGELNQPQHF.

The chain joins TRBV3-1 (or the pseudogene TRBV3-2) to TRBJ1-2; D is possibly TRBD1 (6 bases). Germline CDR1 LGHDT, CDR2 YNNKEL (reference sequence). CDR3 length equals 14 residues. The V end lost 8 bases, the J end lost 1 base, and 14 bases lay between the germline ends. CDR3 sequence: CASPIGQLNYGYTF. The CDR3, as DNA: TGTGCCAGCCCCATCGGACAGCTTAACTATGGCTACACCTTC.

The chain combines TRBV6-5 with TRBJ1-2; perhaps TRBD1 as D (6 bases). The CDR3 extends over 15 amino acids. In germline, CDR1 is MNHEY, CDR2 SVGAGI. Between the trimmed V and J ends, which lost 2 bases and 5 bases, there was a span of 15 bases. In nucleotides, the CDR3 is TGTGCCAGCAGTTACCAGGGGACGAGACTATATGGCTACACCTTC. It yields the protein CASSYQGTRLYGYTF.

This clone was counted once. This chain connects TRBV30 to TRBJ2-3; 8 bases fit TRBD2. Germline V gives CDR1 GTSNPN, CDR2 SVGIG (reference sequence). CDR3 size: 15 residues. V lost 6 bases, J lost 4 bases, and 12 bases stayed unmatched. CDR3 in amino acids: CACALGTSFADTQYF. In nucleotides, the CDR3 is TGTGCCTGCGCACTAGGGACTAGTTTTGCAGATACGCAGTATTTT.

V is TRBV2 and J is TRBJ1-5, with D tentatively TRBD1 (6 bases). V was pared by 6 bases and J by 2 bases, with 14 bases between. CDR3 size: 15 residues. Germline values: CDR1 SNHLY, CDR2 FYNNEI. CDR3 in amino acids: CASSGEDSGNQPQHF. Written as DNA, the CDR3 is TGTGCCAGCAGCGGGGAGGACAGCGGCAATCAGCCCCAGCATTTT.